These 5 T cell receptor beta chains share one sample of origin, sequenced in a study of OX40 agonist ivuxolimab in advanced cancers. Method: immunoSEQ multiplex PCR; TCRdb's copy keeps in-frame clones and lacks some. Seen here are roughly 70,000 clones, over 75% observed once, and the top ten hold approximately 0.68%. The source was CD4+ or CD8+ T cells sorted from blood, collected in a trial of the OX40 agonist ivuxolimab. The receptors shown here come from an adult with an advanced solid tumor such as melanoma, head and neck, liver or kidney cancer.

The chain uses TRBV6-5 and TRBJ1-2, with D perhaps TRBD1 (5 bases). Trimming pared 2 bases from V and 4 bases from J, leaving 17 bases between. CDR1 MNHEY and CDR2 SVGAGI come from the germline V gene. The CDR3 is 16 amino acids. This chain's CDR3 is CASSYLGVNGLYGYTF. CDR3 sequence (DNA): TGTGCCAGCAGTTACCTGGGGGTTAACGGTCTCTATGGCTACACCTTC.

The chain couples TRBV9 to TRBJ1-1; TRBD1 is a possible D gene (5 bases). V was clipped by 3 bases and J by 1 base, with 10 bases between them. The germline V gene encodes CDR1 SGDLS and CDR2 YYNGEE. The CDR3 covers 14 residues. Written as DNA, the CDR3 is TGTGCCAGCAGCGCCGGTGGGGGGAACACTGAAGCTTTCTTT. Translation gives CASSAGGGNTEAFF.

This chain uses TRBV7-2 with TRBJ2-7, with 7 bases matching TRBD2. Trimming cost V 2 bases and J 3 bases; bases outside gene matches: 7. The CDR3 has 15 amino acids. Germline V CDR1 and CDR2: SGHTA, FQGNSA. CDR3 protein: CASSLLASGRYEQYF. For the CDR3, the DNA is TGTGCCAGCAGCTTATTGGCTAGCGGTCGCTACGAGCAGTACTTC.

This clone was counted only a few times. This chain links TRBV19 with TRBJ1-1; 7 nucleotides match TRBD1. V shed 1 base, J shed 1 base, and the junction held 6 bases outside the gene matches. CDR1 LNHDA and CDR2 SQIVND come from the germline V gene (reference sequence). The CDR3 runs 16 residues. CDR3 amino acids: CASSIGTGATNTEAFF. CDR3 bases: TGTGCCAGTAGTATAGGGACAGGAGCTACGAACACTGAAGCTTTCTTT. Variable domain in full (rest from reference TRBV19 and TRBJ1-1): DGGITQSPKYLFRKEGQNVTLSCEQNLNHDAMYWYRQDPGQGLRLIYYSQIVNDFQKGDIAEGYSVSREKKESFPLTVTSAQKNPTAFYLCASSIGTGATNTEAFFGQGTRLTVV.

The CDR3 protein is CASSLGTGNTEAFF. CDR3 DNA sequence: TGTGCCAGCAGCCTCGGGACAGGAAACACTGAAGCTTTCTTT. V gene TRBV11-3 combines with J gene TRBJ1-1; TRBD1 agrees at 8 bases. CDR1 is SGHNT and CDR2 is YENEEA in the germline V gene. V shed 5 bases, J shed 2 bases, and the junction held 4 bases outside the gene matches. This CDR3 region has 14 residues.